This TCR beta chain was profiled in a study of tumor and adjacent non-tumor tissue in lung cancer. This CDR3 is 12 amino acids long. CDR1 is DFQATT and CDR2 is SNEGSKA in the germline V gene (reference sequence). Trimming cost V 7 bases and J 14 bases, with 22 bases left between them. This sample's RNA came from whole unsorted tissue. More than 3 cm separated this lung sample from the edge of the tumor. Three rounds of nested PCR, following a modified ARM-PCR protocol, produced the TCRbeta library. TCRdb re-derived calls from the multiplex PCR reads in MiXCR, one entry per CDR3 protein. The table lists about 98,000 distinct CDR3 sequences, 80% of them singletons. This clonotype was seen once.

The sequenced material came from distant non-tumor lung tissue. The V gene is TRBV20-1, the J gene TRBJ2-3; possibly TRBD1 for D (5 bases). The sequence derives from a man in his 60s with small cell lung cancer. The CDR3 DNA reads TGCAGTGGCACATTCAACGACAGTATGCGGTATTTT. Its translation: CSGTFNDSMRYF.